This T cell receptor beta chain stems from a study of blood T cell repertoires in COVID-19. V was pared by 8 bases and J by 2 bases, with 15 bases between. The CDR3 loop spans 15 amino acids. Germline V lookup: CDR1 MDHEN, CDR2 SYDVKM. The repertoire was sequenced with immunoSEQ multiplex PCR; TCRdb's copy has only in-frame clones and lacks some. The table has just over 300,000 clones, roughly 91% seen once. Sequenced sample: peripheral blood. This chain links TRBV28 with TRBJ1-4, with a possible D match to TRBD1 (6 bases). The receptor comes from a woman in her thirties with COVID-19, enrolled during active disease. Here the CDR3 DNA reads TGTGCCAGCTTTGCTGGGGGCGCGACTAATGAAAAACTGTTTTTT. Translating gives CASFAGGATNEKLFF.